The clone carrying this TCR beta chain was seen a single time. What it binds is not known. With V trimmed by 4 bases and J by 8 bases, 12 bases remained unmatched. CDR3 length equals 16 residues. The germline CDR1 and CDR2 sequences are MGHRA and YSYEKL. The data belong to a study of long-term antiretroviral therapy in people with HIV. As for the study in general: The study's earliest collections predate the 2015 immediate-ART recommendation by about a decade. Study-level points and caveats: Records did not include ART adherence, viral resistance or therapy changes.

Without exception, participants with HIV were treated in the United States. The authors ran the immunoSEQ assay, v3.0, at survey level. TCRdb's table, derived via immunoSEQ multiplex PCR, lists solely in-frame clones and lacks some. The table has 15,000 to 20,000 clones, roughly 76% seen once; the top ten hold roughly 15%. The J gene is TRBJ2-4, the V gene TRBV4-1; 9 bases agree with TRBD2. This TCR derives from a woman between 50 and 59 years old with HIV. This sample comprised unsorted PBMCs, obtained 1.5 years before starting antiretroviral therapy. The DNA of the CDR3 is TGCGCCAGCAGCCTTAAACATGGCGGGGGGGAGGACATTCAGTACTTC. It yields the protein CASSLKHGGGEDIQYF.